Following are 19 T cell receptor beta chains from one sample sequenced in a study of T-cell reconstitution after alpha-beta-depleted transplantation in children. Unique molecular identifiers tagged the TCRbeta library. TCRdb re-analysed the PCR reads in MiXCR, keeping a single row per CDR3 protein. The table has 400,000 to 500,000 distinct CDR3 sequences, approximately 10% seen once; the top ten hold 4.5% to 7%. The material was PBMCs from the stem cell graft donor, obtained from the stem cell graft. These receptors came from a human donor who donated a stem cell graft to a child with acute myeloid leukemia.

This clonotype was picked up a small number of times. The V gene is TRBV20-1, the J gene TRBJ2-7; 13 bases map to TRBD2. The CDR3 is 16 amino acids. Germline V gives CDR1 DFQATT, CDR2 SNEGSKA (reference sequence). J gave up 0 bases and V 5 bases, and 7 bases lay outside the gene matches. CDR3 sequence: CSALPGLAGRSYEQYF. For the CDR3, the DNA is TGCAGTGCTCTCCCGGGACTAGCGGGGCGCTCCTACGAGCAGTACTTC.

The V gene is TRBV11-2, the J gene TRBJ2-7, with 10 bases matching TRBD1. The CDR3 contains 15 residues. V lost 0 bases, J lost 4 bases, and 3 bases stayed unmatched. The V gene's germline CDR1 is SGHAT and CDR2 FQNNGV. The CDR3 is CASSLERGQGYEQYF. The DNA for the CDR3 is TGTGCCAGCAGCTTAGAGCGGGGACAGGGGTACGAGCAGTACTTC.

This rearrangement joins TRBV7-2 to TRBJ2-4; D ambiguous. Germline values: CDR1 SGHTA, CDR2 FQGNSA. The CDR3 loop spans 14 amino acids. The V end was cut by 4 bases, the J end by 0 bases, with 7 bases between. CDR3: CASSYRLAKNIQYF. CDR3 DNA: TGTGCCAGCAGCTACCGGTTAGCCAAAAACATTCAGTACTTC.

V gene TRBV7-6 combines with J gene TRBJ2-4; 8 nucleotides agree with TRBD1. This CDR3 has 17 residues. With V trimmed by 1 base and J by 1 base, 6 bases remained unmatched. Per the germline V gene, CDR1 is SGHVS and CDR2 is FNYEAQ. The CDR3 region is CASSLVGTGYAKNIQYF. The CDR3 nucleotides read TGTGCCAGCAGCTTAGTGGGGACAGGTTATGCCAAAAACATTCAGTACTTC.

This clonotype was seen more than once but under ten times. The chain links TRBV30 to TRBJ2-1; possibly TRBD1 for D (6 bases). From germline, CDR1 is GTSNPN and CDR2 SVGIG (reference sequence). The CDR3 consists of 15 residues. V lost 1 base, J lost 4 bases, and 14 bases lay in between. CDR3 sequence (DNA): TGTGCCTGGAGTGGGGGTCTGGGGGCTTACAATGAGCAGTTCTTC. It is translated as CAWSGGLGAYNEQFF.

At least ten counts were recorded for this clonotype. The chain recombines TRBV15 with TRBJ2-1, with D unclear. Germline lookup yields CDR1 LNHNV and CDR2 YYDKDF (reference sequence). V dropped 0 bases and J dropped 4 bases, with 7 bases sitting between them. The CDR3 is made up of 14 amino acids. The DNA of the CDR3 is TGTGCCACCAGCAGAGATTTGGGGTACAATGAGCAGTTCTTC. Residues: CATSRDLGYNEQFF.

The chain joins TRBV9 to TRBJ2-3; no reliable D call. This CDR3 contains 15 residues. The V end lost 4 bases, the J end lost 0 bases, and 12 bases lay between the germline ends. Per germline, CDR1 SGDLS and CDR2 YYNGEE. CDR3 nucleotides: TGTGCCAGCAGCAGACCTGAACCTAGCACAGATACGCAGTATTTT. Translating it yields CASSRPEPSTDTQYF.

Concerning this clonotype: Germline and junction disagree at one end, which may indicate a read error. The rearrangement links TRBV12-3 or TRBV12-4 to TRBJ2-5, with TRBD2 identical over 12 bases. CDR3 length: 16 residues. CDR3 in amino acids: CTSSLGSSGGAETQYF. The CDR3 DNA sequence: TGTACCAGCAGCCTAGGGTCTAGCGGGGGGGCAGAGACCCAGTACTTC.

This chain connects TRBV11-2 to TRBJ2-1, with a tentative D call TRBD2 (5 bases). The germline V and J ends were trimmed by 3 bases and 6 bases, with 24 bases remaining between them. The CDR3 is made up of 18 amino acids. In germline, CDR1 is SGHAT, CDR2 FQNNGV. CDR3 amino acids: CASSFVFFSDEKFNEQFF. CDR3 nucleotides: TGTGCCAGCAGCTTCGTATTTTTTAGCGACGAAAAATTCAATGAGCAGTTCTTC.

CDR3 coding DNA: TGTGCCAGCAGTTTAAACGTACAGGCTCCCTCCTACGAGCAGTACTTC. Translating it yields CASSLNVQAPSYEQYF. The rearrangement links TRBV12-3 or TRBV12-4 to TRBJ2-7; perhaps TRBD1 as D (5 bases). Deletions cut 2 bases from V and 0 bases from J, with 14 bases between. The CDR3 runs to 16 residues.

V gene TRBV20-1 combines with J gene TRBJ2-3, with a weak D call TRBD1 (5 bases). This CDR3 is 14 amino acids long. CDR1 and CDR2 (germline): DFQATT, SNEGSKA (reference sequence). V dropped 6 bases and J dropped 2 bases, with 15 bases sitting between them. CDR3 DNA sequence: TGCAGTGCATCGACAGACACTAACACAGATACGCAGTATTTT. Its protein is CSASTDTNTDTQYF.

This clonotype was picked up a small number of times. The chain is built from TRBV12-3 or TRBV12-4 and TRBJ2-2, with D possibly TRBD1 on 6 matching bases. Trimming removed 2 bases from V and 6 bases from J, with 13 bases in between. The CDR3 length is 15 residues. The CDR3 loop is CASSLRTGWPGELFF. DNA of the CDR3: TGTGCCAGCAGTTTACGTACAGGGTGGCCCGGGGAGCTGTTTTTT.

The chain links TRBV20-1 to TRBJ2-7; D is unclear. Germline V gene lookup returns CDR1 DFQATT and CDR2 SNEGSKA (reference sequence). The CDR3 is made up of 14 amino acids. CDR3 DNA sequence: TGCGCCATTTCTTTCCCGGCCGGGCCTTTGGAGCAGTACTTC. Translated: CAISFPAGPLEQYF.

This clonotype was counted only a few times. CDR3 region: CASSSAPGLAGINEQFF. CDR3 nucleotides: TGTGCCAGCAGCTCAGCCCCGGGACTAGCGGGGATTAATGAGCAGTTCTTC. This chain uses TRBV5-5 with TRBJ2-1, with 13 bases that match TRBD2. The CDR3 consists of 17 residues. The V and J ends lost 3 bases and 7 bases, in that order; junction bases with no gene match: 10. Germline CDR1 reads SGHKS; CDR2 reads YYEKEE (reference sequence).

This clonotype came up many times. The rearrangement joins TRBV5-1 to TRBJ2-2; 10 bases line up with TRBD1. CDR3 length: 15 amino acids. Trimming cost V 2 bases and J 6 bases; bases outside gene matches: 4. Germline V CDR1 and CDR2: SGHRS, YFSETQ. DNA for the CDR3: TGCGCCAGCAGCTTCGGGACAGGGGAAGCCGGGGAGCTGTTTTTT. Translation: CASSFGTGEAGELFF.

This clonotype was counted between two and nine times. This chain links TRBV4-2 with TRBJ2-2; D is ambiguous. The CDR3 runs 16 residues. V gave up 0 bases and J gave up 5 bases, with 13 bases separating them. The V gene's germline CDR1 is LGHNA and CDR2 YNFKEQ. CDR3 loop: CASSQDLSRRTGELFF. CDR3 sequence (DNA): TGTGCCAGCAGCCAAGATCTCAGTAGGCGGACCGGGGAGCTGTTTTTT.

The chain carries TRBV6-1 and TRBJ2-3; D not resolved. CDR1 and CDR2 from the germline V gene are MNHNS and SASEGT. Trimming stripped 0 bases from V and 0 bases from J, with 13 bases between. The CDR3 runs 17 residues. The CDR3 spells CASSEAILRSSTDTQYF. The CDR3 nucleotides read TGTGCCAGCAGTGAAGCGATTCTTAGATCTAGCACAGATACGCAGTATTTT.

The sample holds a few counts of this clonotype. This sequence joins TRBV12-3 or TRBV12-4 and TRBJ2-4; D is perhaps TRBD2 (5 bases). Trimming shortened V by 6 bases and J by 2 bases, and 14 bases separated the two germline ends. The CDR3 covers 15 residues. The CDR3, as DNA: TGTGCCAGCAGGCTCGCGACGGGGTCCAAAAACATTCAGTACTTC. Amino acids: CASRLATGSKNIQYF.

This clonotype has a handful of counts. For the CDR3, the DNA is TGCGCCAGCAGCCCGGACCAGCCCTATAATTCACCCCTCCACTTT. Its protein product is CASSPDQPYNSPLHF. The chain employs TRBV5-1 and TRBJ1-6; D is uncertain. Germline assignment: CDR1 SGHRS and CDR2 YFSETQ. V was shortened by 4 bases and J by 2 bases, with 10 bases between the two germline ends. CDR3 size: 15 residues.